A selection of T cell receptor beta chains follows, all from one sample in a study of type 1 regulatory T cells. TCRdb analysed the reads with MiXCR anew, one entry per CDR3 protein. This repertoire shows approximately 97,000 distinct CDR3 sequences, 31% found once; its top ten account for 2% to 2.5%. The sequencing sample was made of CD4+ T cells, either the whole sample or a sorted fraction (not recorded which). All receptors derive from a human donor in good health. CDR3s include the opening cysteine and the closing phenylalanine or tryptophan. D genes are given only for firm matches. Rows give clone size only sometimes, using once, few, many, or a class for an expanded clone.

v_gene	d_gene	j_gene	abundance	CDR3aa	CDR3nt
TRBV29-1	.	TRBJ2-1	.	CSVVGGLGLSGQFF	TGCAGCGTCGTGGGGGGGCTCGGTCTGAGTGGGCAGTTCTTC
TRBV20-1	.	TRBJ1-1	.	CSAKATGRTEAFF	TGCAGTGCTAAAGCGACAGGAAGGACTGAAGCTTTCTTT
TRBV7-9	.	TRBJ1-4	few	CASSGTPKGPTNEKLFF	TGTGCCAGCAGCGGGACACCTAAGGGACCAACTAATGAAAAACTGTTTTTT
TRBV30	TRBD2	TRBJ2-2	few	CAWHGAGTRNTGELFF	TGTGCCTGGCACGGGGCGGGGACTAGGAACACCGGGGAGCTGTTTTTT
TRBV20-1	.	TRBJ1-2	few	CSARGQAVGLGGYTF	TGCAGTGCTAGAGGCCAAGCGGTGGGGCTAGGTGGCTACACCTTC
TRBV7-7	.	TRBJ2-3	.	CASSPGLPPDTQYF	TGTGCCAGCAGCCCGGGACTTCCCCCAGATACGCAGTATTTT
TRBV6-2/TRBV6-3	.	TRBJ2-7	few	CASSYLTQGAAYYEQYF	TGTGCCAGCAGTTACTTAACCCAGGGTGCGGCTTATTACGAGCAGTACTTC
TRBV7-2	TRBD1	TRBJ2-6	.	CASSSGQVGANVLTF	TGTGCCAGCAGCTCAGGACAGGTTGGGGCCAACGTCCTGACTTTC
TRBV15	TRBD2	TRBJ2-2	few	CATSRDLAGRSGELFF	TGTGCCACCAGCAGAGATTTAGCGGGAAGGTCCGGGGAGCTGTTTTTT
TRBV13	TRBD2	TRBJ2-7	.	CASSASGTAGGQYF	TGTGCCAGCAGCGCGAGCGGGACCGCCGGGGGGCAGTACTTC
TRBV2	TRBD2	TRBJ2-1	.	CASSALGLAGADNEQFF	TGTGCCAGCAGTGCCCTAGGACTAGCGGGAGCAGACAATGAGCAGTTCTTC
TRBV7-2	.	TRBJ2-3	few	CASSLGDTPADTQYF	TGTGCCAGCAGCTTAGGGGACACGCCGGCAGATACGCAGTATTTT
TRBV15	.	TRBJ2-2	.	CTTSRGQNTGELFF	TGTACCACCAGCAGAGGACAGAACACCGGGGAGCTGTTTTTT
TRBV7-2	.	TRBJ2-1	.	CASSLAYNEQFF	TGTGCCAGCAGCTTAGCTTACAATGAGCAGTTCTTC
TRBV29-1	.	TRBJ2-5	.	CSSELGQETQYF	TGCAGCTCGGAGCTCGGTCAAGAGACCCAGTACTTC
TRBV4-1	.	TRBJ1-1	few	CASSQDRQLNTEAFF	TGCGCCAGCAGCCAAGATCGACAGTTGAACACTGAAGCTTTCTTT
TRBV21-1	.	TRBJ2-1	.	CASSKRLAGVNEQFF	TGTGCCAGCAGCAAACGACTAGCGGGGGTCAATGAGCAGTTCTTC
TRBV25-1	.	TRBJ1-2	.	CASCDGLHGYTF	TGTGCCAGCTGTGACGGATTACATGGCTACACCTTC
TRBV7-9	.	TRBJ1-2	.	CASSYGTLGGYGYTF	TGTGCCAGCAGCTACGGGACGTTGGGGGGCTATGGCTACACCTTC
TRBV20-1	.	TRBJ2-7	.	CSARVGRDSYEQYF	TGCAGTGCTAGAGTTGGCAGGGATTCCTACGAGCAGTACTTC
TRBV7-2	TRBD2	TRBJ2-7	.	CASSLGGTSGSLYEQYF	TGTGCCAGCAGCTTAGGGGGGACTAGCGGGAGCTTGTACGAGCAGTACTTC
TRBV7-2	.	TRBJ1-5	.	CASSLDGVSTQPQHF	TGTGCCAGCAGCTTAGACGGGGTTTCTACTCAGCCCCAGCATTTT
TRBV6-1	.	TRBJ2-2	few	CATTRGRNTGELFF	TGTGCCACCACCCGCGGAAGGAATACCGGGGAGCTGTTTTTT
TRBV20-1	TRBD2	TRBJ2-2	.	CSADISGRATGELFF	TGCAGTGCTGATATTAGCGGGAGGGCCACCGGGGAGCTGTTTTTT
TRBV9	TRBD1	TRBJ2-6	.	CASSEERTGRANVLTF	TGTGCCAGCAGCGAAGAAAGGACAGGGAGGGCCAACGTCCTGACTTTC
TRBV29-1	TRBD2	TRBJ2-3	.	CSGCLDGGRTTDTQYF	TGCAGCGGTTGTTTGGACGGCGGGAGGACAACAGATACGCAGTATTTT
TRBV29-1	TRBD1	TRBJ1-2	few	CSARGTANYGYTF	TGCAGCGCTCGCGGGACAGCTAACTATGGCTACACCTTC
TRBV6-2/TRBV6-3	.	TRBJ2-7	.	CASSRGSGYEQYF	TGTGCCAGCAGCCGGGGCTCGGGCTACGAGCAGTACTTC
TRBV5-4	.	TRBJ2-2	.	CASSLGSGGAAIGELFF	TGTGCCAGCAGCTTGGGCTCCGGGGGTGCGGCAATAGGGGAGCTGTTTTTT
TRBV14	TRBD2	TRBJ2-5	.	CASSLSGRAETQYF	TGTGCCAGCAGTCTCAGCGGGAGGGCTGAGACCCAGTACTTC
TRBV5-1	.	TRBJ1-6	few	CASSSGSYNSPLHF	TGCGCCAGCAGCTCGGGATCATATAATTCACCCCTCCACTTT
TRBV20-1	.	TRBJ2-3	few	CSARVSPTTDTQYF	TGCAGTGCTAGAGTTAGCCCTACCACAGATACGCAGTATTTT
TRBV5-1	.	TRBJ2-1	.	CASSRTQSSYNEQFF	TGCGCCAGCAGTCGCACTCAGAGCTCCTACAATGAGCAGTTCTTC
TRBV11-2	.	TRBJ2-1	.	CASSFSSSYNEQFF	TGTGCCAGCAGCTTCTCAAGCTCCTACAATGAGCAGTTCTTC
TRBV6-5	.	TRBJ2-1	.	CASRRQNEQFF	TGTGCCAGCAGACGTCAAAATGAGCAGTTCTTC
TRBV5-4	TRBD2	TRBJ2-5	.	CASSLASGRETQYF	TGTGCCAGCAGCCTGGCTAGCGGGAGGGAGACCCAGTACTTC
TRBV20-1	.	TRBJ1-5	.	CSAEEGKAQHF	TGCAGTGCGGAAGAGGGAAAAGCCCAGCATTTT